The sequence of this TCR beta chain was determined in a study of T cells after yellow fever vaccination. Study background: For low cell numbers, libraries were made with SMART-Seq v4 Ultra Low Input.

CDR1 and CDR2 (germline): MRHNA, SNTAGT. V lost 4 bases to trimming and J lost 7 bases, with 8 bases between them. CDR3 size: 12 residues. TCRdb reprocessed the 5' RACE reads with MiXCR, giving one entry per CDR3 protein. Altogether about 350,000 distinct CDR3 sequences are present, roughly 10% being singletons, with the ten largest covering 18%. The table lists this clonotype with many counts. This chain uses TRBV6-4 with TRBJ2-1; perhaps TRBD2 as D (5 bases). The receptor was isolated from a man aged 18 to 29 who received the YFV17D yellow fever vaccine. The material sequenced was PBMCs, taken on the day of the first yellow fever vaccination. CDR3 residues: CASSGTGNEQFF. DNA of the CDR3: TGTGCCAGCAGTGGCACGGGGAATGAGCAGTTCTTC.